This is a list of T cell receptor beta chains from one sample in a study of beta chain features in type 1 diabetes. The assay was immunoSEQ multiplex PCR, and TCRdb's table has in-frame clones only and misses some. The sample contains hundreds of thousands of clones, over 10% of which appear only once. Sequencing used naive CD4+ T cells from blood. All receptors come from a young man with type 1 diabetes. CDR3s include the opening cysteine and the closing phenylalanine or tryptophan. A D gene is named only where the DNA matches it firmly.

J: TRBJ2-5
D: NA
V: TRBV7-4
length: 10
CDR3: CASSQETQYF

J: TRBJ2-7
D: NA
V: TRBV28
length: 12
CDR3: CAIRGEPYEQYF

J: TRBJ2-2
D: NA
V: TRBV5-1
length: 14
CDR3: CASSLVPGTGELFF

J: TRBJ1-6
D: NA
V: TRBV5-4
length: 15
CDR3: CASSLREGGNSPLHF

J: TRBJ2-7
D: TRBD2
V: TRBV11-1
length: 15
CDR3: CASSLETSGGYEQYF

J: TRBJ2-7
D: NA
V: TRBV4-1
length: 18
CDR3: CASSRESSGGQGGYEQYF

J: TRBJ2-7
D: NA
V: TRBV5-6
length: 15
CDR3: CASSLEPDGSYEQYF

J: TRBJ1-2
D: NA
V: TRBV30
length: 13
CDR3: CAWSRTSNYGYTF

J: TRBJ2-7
D: NA
V: TRBV21-1
length: 15
CDR3: CASSPGQARTYEQYF

J: TRBJ2-5
D: NA
V: TRBV5-4
length: 14
CDR3: CASSLRWSGETQYF

J: TRBJ1-2
D: TRBD1
V: TRBV9
length: 17
CDR3: CASSPPTGSTGGGGYTF

J: TRBJ1-6
D: TRBD1
V: TRBV18
length: 15
CDR3: CASSPTGTANSPLHF

J: TRBJ2-1
D: NA
V: TRBV4-1
length: 13
CDR3: CASSQDGINEQFF

J: TRBJ2-6
D: NA
V: TRBV25-1
length: 13
CDR3: CASSHAGANVLTF